This paragraph reports one TCR beta chain. Its antigen is unknown. The V segment lost 4 bases and the J segment 0 bases; nucleotides outside the gene matches: 4. The germline gives CDR1 ENHRY, CDR2 SYGVKD. The CDR3 is 16 residues long. The study ran its PCR with 60 Vbeta and 13 Jbeta primers. Clones were sequenced by immunoSEQ multiplex PCR, and TCRdb holds only the in-frame ones, with some missing. The sample lists about 89,000 clones, roughly four fifths seen once, with about 3.8% in the top ten. The data were taken from a study of cytomegalovirus exposure and HLA in healthy donors. Study findings and constraints: Analysis was performed later, and it showed HLA-associated TCR beta chains to be more clonally expanded than equally common others.

Sequenced input: PBMCs. This chain connects TRBV10-3 to TRBJ2-3; 10 nucleotides align to TRBD2. The sequence derives from a man aged 25 to 45 in good health and CMV-seronegative. The CDR3 loop is CAISGASGGSTDTQYF. As DNA, the CDR3 is TGTGCCATCAGTGGGGCTAGCGGGGGTAGCACAGATACGCAGTATTTT.